What follows are 24 T cell receptor beta chains derived from one specimen sequenced in a study of blood T cell repertoires in COVID-19. Some clones are missing from TCRdb's copy, which holds only in-frame ones; the method was immunoSEQ multiplex PCR. The table lists approximately 240,000 clones, roughly four fifths of them singletons. Sequenced sample: PBMCs or T cells enriched from blood (not recorded which). The receptors derive from a woman in her thirties or forties with acute COVID-19.

The chain carries TRBV4-1 and TRBJ2-3; D is possibly TRBD1 (6 bases). The CDR3 consists of 20 residues. Trimming pared 0 bases from V and 4 bases from J, leaving 26 bases between. CDR1 and CDR2 (germline): MGHRA, YSYEKL. DNA for the CDR3: TGCGCCAGCAGCCAAGAGTTACAGGGAACGTTCAGACGCCGGGCAGATACGCAGTATTTT. The encoded protein is CASSQELQGTFRRRADTQYF.

The J gene is TRBJ1-5, the V gene TRBV18; D gene unclear. The germline V gene has CDR1 KGHSH and CDR2 LQKENI. The CDR3 contains 16 residues. V lost 3 bases to trimming and J lost 1 base, with 13 bases between them. The CDR3 DNA sequence: TGTGCCAGCTCACCGTCCGGGGTTTTCAGCAATCAGCCCCAGCATTTT. Encoded protein: CASSPSGVFSNQPQHF.

The chain combines TRBV4-1 with TRBJ1-1; maybe TRBD1 (5 bases). CDR1 is MGHRA and CDR2 is YSYEKL in the germline V gene. V was cut by 0 bases and J by 5 bases, with 13 bases left in between. The CDR3 covers 15 residues. CDR3 nucleotides: TGCGCCAGCAGCCAAGAGTCAGGGTATACGACTGAAGCTTTCTTT. The encoded protein is CASSQESGYTTEAFF.

The rearrangement joins TRBV15 to TRBJ1-4; 9 bases align to TRBD1. Germline CDR1 is LNHNV and CDR2 is YYDKDF (reference sequence). Losses at the gene ends were 7 bases for V and 7 bases for J; bases not matched to a gene: 7. The CDR3 totals 14 residues. The CDR3 DNA follows: TGTGCCACCACCCTGGACAGGGGTGGTGAAAAACTGTTTTTT. Residues: CATTLDRGGEKLFF.

The chain has TRBV19 and TRBJ1-2; TRBD1 agrees at 8 bases. This CDR3 is 15 amino acids long. Trimming removed 2 bases from V and 2 bases from J; junction bases left unmatched: 4. Per germline, CDR1 LNHDA and CDR2 SQIVND (reference sequence). In DNA, the CDR3 is TGTGCCAGTAGTATACCGGGACAGGAAAACTATGGCTACACCTTC. This encodes CASSIPGQENYGYTF.

V gene TRBV6-2 or TRBV6-3 combines with J gene TRBJ2-1; the match to TRBD2 covers 10 bases. This CDR3 contains 16 residues. Germline V gene sequence: CDR1 MNHEY, CDR2 SVGEGT. V was pared by 5 bases and J by 4 bases, with 8 bases of the junction left unmatched. This chain's CDR3 is CASSPTGLAEYNEQFF. DNA for the CDR3: TGTGCCAGCAGTCCGACTGGACTAGCGGAGTACAATGAGCAGTTCTTC.

The rearrangement links TRBV5-1 to TRBJ1-3; D remains ambiguous. This CDR3 region has 16 residues. V was pared by 0 bases and J by 0 bases, with 10 bases between. Germline V gives CDR1 SGHRS, CDR2 YFSETQ. CDR3 in DNA: TGCGCCAGCAGCTTGGAGGAGGTGGGCTCTGGAAACACCATATATTTT. It encodes CASSLEEVGSGNTIYF.

This clone has a single count. The chain has TRBV6-5 and TRBJ1-1; D perhaps matches TRBD1 (6 bases). The ends were cut back, 5 bases at V and 7 bases at J, with 14 bases in the middle. Germline CDR1 reads MNHEY; CDR2 reads SVGAGI. This CDR3 has 13 amino acids. CDR3 coding DNA: TGTGCCAGCAGTCGAGGACAGAGCAATGAAGCTTTCTTT. Translation: CASSRGQSNEAFF.

The chain is built from TRBV15 and TRBJ2-1; the match to TRBD1 covers 8 bases. Per germline, CDR1 LNHNV and CDR2 YYDKDF (reference sequence). The CDR3 loop spans 14 amino acids. After removal of 3 bases from V and 7 bases from J, the junction contained 5 bases not matched to a gene. Written as DNA, the CDR3 is TGTGCCACCAGCAGTGATCAGGGGGCTAATGAGCAGTTCTTC. Its protein product is CATSSDQGANEQFF.

V is TRBV7-8 and J is TRBJ2-1; D is possibly TRBD2 (5 bases). The germline V and J ends were trimmed by 2 bases and 0 bases, with 17 bases remaining between them. The CDR3 runs to 18 residues. CDR1 and CDR2 from the germline V gene are SGHVS and FQNEAQ. The CDR3 sequence: CASSLTLLARSSYNEQFF. DNA of the CDR3: TGTGCCAGCAGCTTAACCCTCCTAGCTAGAAGCTCCTACAATGAGCAGTTCTTC.

The V and J genes are TRBV27 and TRBJ2-1, with D possibly being TRBD2 (5 bases). The CDR3 loop spans 18 amino acids. Germline CDR1 MNHEY, CDR2 SMNVEV (reference sequence). V dropped 0 bases and J dropped 1 base, with 16 bases sitting between them. The CDR3, as DNA: TGTGCCAGCAGTTTATCCTCGGTGATGGGAGCGTCCTACAATGAGCAGTTCTTC. Protein product: CASSLSSVMGASYNEQFF.

This chain connects TRBV24-1 to TRBJ2-7; TRBD1 aligns across 10 bases. The CDR3 length is 15 residues. The germline CDR1 and CDR2 sequences are KGHDR and SFDVKD. After removal of 5 bases from V and 1 base from J, the junction contained 4 bases not matched to a gene. This CDR3 is CATSVDRGPSYEQYF. The CDR3 coding sequence is TGTGCCACCAGTGTTGACAGGGGGCCGTCCTACGAGCAGTACTTC.

The CDR3 bases are TGTGCCACCAGCTCGCCAGTCCGGAACACTGAAGCTTTCTTT. It yields the protein CATSSPVRNTEAFF. V gene TRBV15 combines with J gene TRBJ1-1, with D unclear. This CDR3 region has 14 residues. Germline V gene data show CDR1 as LNHNV and CDR2 as YYDKDF (reference sequence). V dropped 5 bases and J dropped 1 base, with 11 bases sitting between them.

The rearrangement uses TRBV29-1 and TRBJ1-1, with D unclear. The CDR3 spans 13 residues. V lost 4 bases to trimming and J lost 0 bases, with 9 bases between them. CDR1 and CDR2 (germline): SQVTM, ANQGSEA. The CDR3 DNA follows: TGCAGCGTTGCTCGCAGATTGAACACTGAAGCTTTCTTT. Translated, it gives CSVARRLNTEAFF. The full variable domain, its missing parts supplied by reference TRBV29-1 and TRBJ1-1, is SAVISQKPSRDICQRGTSLTIQCQVDSQVTMMFWYRQQPGQSLTLIATANQGSEATYESGFVIDKFPISRPNLTFSTLTVSNMSPEDSSIYLCSVARRLNTEAFFGQGTRLTVV.

The chain is built from TRBV28 and TRBJ1-5; D uncertain. In germline, CDR1 is MDHEN, CDR2 SYDVKM. The V and J ends lost 2 bases and 0 bases respectively, with 5 bases between them. This CDR3 is built from 14 residues. The CDR3 coding sequence is TGTGCCAGCAGTTTAGTATCTAGCAATCAGCCCCAGCATTTT. This gives the protein CASSLVSSNQPQHF.

This rearrangement joins TRBV6-5 to TRBJ2-3; maybe TRBD2 (7 bases). Germline CDR1 is MNHEY and CDR2 is SVGAGI. CDR3 length: 14 residues. V was pared by 11 bases and J by 0 bases, with 15 bases between. The CDR3 loop is CASWRGPSTDTQYF. DNA for the CDR3: TGTGCCTCTTGGCGGGGGCCGAGCACAGATACGCAGTATTTT.

The rearrangement links TRBV7-3 to TRBJ2-2, with 13 nucleotides matching TRBD2. Germline assignment: CDR1 SGHTA and CDR2 FQGTGA. The CDR3 spans 16 residues. Unmatched junction bases numbered 7, after V lost 6 bases and J lost 6 bases. The CDR3 here is CASRATSGGSAGELFF. DNA of the CDR3: TGTGCCAGCAGAGCGACTAGCGGGGGGAGTGCCGGGGAGCTGTTTTTT.

This clone was picked up a small number of times. The J gene is TRBJ2-5, the V gene TRBV10-1; 10 bases fit TRBD1. Germline CDR1 and CDR2: WNHNN and SYGVQD (reference sequence). The CDR3 runs 12 residues. The ends lost 11 bases at V and 4 bases at J; junction bases unmatched: 4. CDR3 loop: CAGRDRGETQYF. The CDR3 region has the DNA TGCGCCGGCCGGGACAGGGGAGAGACCCAGTACTTC.

The chain is built from TRBV28 and TRBJ2-7; tentatively, D is TRBD1 (5 bases). Between the trimmed V and J ends, which lost 4 bases and 3 bases, there was a span of 19 bases. The CDR3 extends over 16 amino acids. Germline CDR1 reads MDHEN; CDR2 reads SYDVKM. The CDR3 DNA sequence: TGTGCCAGCAGTTCCTCAGGGATAACGGCGGACTACGAGCAGTACTTC. Translation gives CASSSSGITADYEQYF. Combining the CDR3 with reference TRBV28 and TRBJ2-7 gives the whole variable domain DVKVTQSSRYLVKRTGEKVFLECVQDMDHENMFWYRQDPGLGLRLIYFSYDVKMKEKGDIPEGYSVSREKKERFSLILESASTNQTSMYLCASSSSGITADYEQYFGPGTRLTVT.

The CDR3 reads CASSPGQPYGYTF. The CDR3 bases are TGTGCCAGCTCACCGGGGCAGCCTTATGGCTACACCTTC. The rearrangement joins TRBV18 to TRBJ1-2; tentative D call: TRBD1 (5 bases). The ends were cut back, 3 bases at V and 5 bases at J, with 10 bases in the middle. The CDR3 totals 13 residues. CDR1 is KGHSH, CDR2 LQKENI, per germline. The whole variable domain, filled in from reference TRBV18 and TRBJ1-2, reads NAGVMQNPRHLVRRRGQEARLRCSPMKGHSHVYWYRQLPEEGLKFMVYLQKENIIDESGMPKERFSAEFPKEGPSILRIQQVVRGDSAAYFCASSPGQPYGYTFGSGTRLTVV.

The chain combines TRBV7-2 with TRBJ1-1; D may be TRBD1 (5 bases). This CDR3 has 14 amino acids. Germline V CDR1 and CDR2: SGHTA, FQGNSA. V shed 5 bases and J shed 4 bases, with 14 bases lying between them. The chain's CDR3 is CASSTFQGSTEAFF. DNA of the CDR3: TGTGCCAGCAGCACCTTCCAGGGAAGCACTGAAGCTTTCTTT.

This chain connects TRBV19 to TRBJ2-1, with 15 bases matching TRBD2. Losses at the gene ends were 5 bases for V and 2 bases for J; bases not matched to a gene: 7. CDR3 length: 18 residues. CDR1 is LNHDA, CDR2 SQIVND, per germline (reference sequence). CDR3 coding DNA: TGTGCCAGTAGTCCCCAGGGACTAGCGGGGGGCCCCTACAATGAGCAGTTCTTC. Protein product: CASSPQGLAGGPYNEQFF.

This CDR3 is CATYRQSLHF. As DNA, the CDR3 is TGTGCCACCTACCGTCAATCCCTCCACTTT. The chain combines TRBV6-5 with TRBJ1-6; no firm D call. The CDR3 spans 10 residues. Trimming removed 10 bases from V and 14 bases from J, with 12 bases in between. Germline CDR1 MNHEY, CDR2 SVGAGI.

This clone was detected only once. This rearrangement joins TRBV4-1 to TRBJ1-5; TRBD1 aligns across 7 bases. The ends lost 3 bases at V and 5 bases at J; junction bases unmatched: 7. Germline loops: CDR1 MGHRA, CDR2 YSYEKL. CDR3 length: 15 amino acids. The CDR3 sequence is CASSQGTTGYQPQHF. The CDR3 coding sequence is TGCGCCAGCAGCCAGGGTACGACAGGGTATCAGCCCCAGCATTTT.